This T cell receptor beta chain was documented in a study of T-cell reconstitution after alpha-beta-depleted transplantation in children. Study results and caveats: It was newly produced T cells that mostly accounted for T-cell counts and diversity one year after transplant.

This clonotype showed up many times. Its specificity is not known. Construction of the TCRbeta library involved unique molecular identifiers. Using its own MiXCR run on the PCR reads, TCRdb lists one record per CDR3 protein. The sample carries over 150,000 distinct CDR3 sequences, 6.3% recorded once. Sequences were derived from PBMCs, sampled before TCRalphabeta/CD19-depleted stem cell transplant. The sequence was collected from a girl in the first two years of life with combined immunodeficiency, due to receive a stem cell transplant.

As DNA, the CDR3 is TGTGCCAGCAGAGTGAACACTGAAGCTTTCTTT. Translating it yields CASRVNTEAFF. The rearrangement joins TRBV12-3 or TRBV12-4 to TRBJ1-1; no firm D call. V was shortened by 6 bases and J by 0 bases, with 2 bases between the two germline ends. The CDR3 totals 11 residues.